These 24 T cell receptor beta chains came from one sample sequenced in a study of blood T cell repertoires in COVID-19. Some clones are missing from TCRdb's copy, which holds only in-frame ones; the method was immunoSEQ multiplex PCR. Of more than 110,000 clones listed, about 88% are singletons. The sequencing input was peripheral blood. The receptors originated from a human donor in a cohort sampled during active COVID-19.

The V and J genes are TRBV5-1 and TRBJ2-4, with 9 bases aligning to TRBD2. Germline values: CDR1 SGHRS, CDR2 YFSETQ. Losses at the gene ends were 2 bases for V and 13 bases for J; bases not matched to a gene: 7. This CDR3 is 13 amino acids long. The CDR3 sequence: CASSFQRGAIQYF. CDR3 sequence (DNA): TGCGCCAGCAGCTTTCAGCGGGGGGCCATCCAGTACTTC.

In nucleotides, the CDR3 is TGTGCCAGCAGCTTTATGCAGGGTGGGGAAAAACTGTTTTTT. As protein: CASSFMQGGEKLFF. The chain combines TRBV5-6 with TRBJ1-4; perhaps TRBD1 as D (5 bases). This CDR3 region has 14 residues. Germline V gene lookup returns CDR1 SGHDT and CDR2 YYEEEE. Trimming cost V 2 bases and J 8 bases, with 13 bases left between them.

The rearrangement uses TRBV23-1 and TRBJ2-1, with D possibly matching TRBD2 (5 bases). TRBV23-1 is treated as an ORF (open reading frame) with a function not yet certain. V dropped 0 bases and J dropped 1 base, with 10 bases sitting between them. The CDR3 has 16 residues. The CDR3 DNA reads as TGCGCCAGCAGTCAATCTAAGGACTTATCCTACAATGAGCAGTTCTTC. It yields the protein CASSQSKDLSYNEQFF.

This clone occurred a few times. The CDR3 loop reads CASSRQGYSGNTIYF. In DNA, the CDR3 is TGTGCCAGCAGCCGACAGGGCTACTCTGGAAACACCATATATTTT. The chain uses TRBV6-5 and TRBJ1-3; 7 nucleotides line up with TRBD1. The length of the CDR3 is 15 residues. CDR1 and CDR2 from the germline V gene are MNHEY and SVGAGI. V lost 6 bases, J lost 0 bases, and 5 bases stayed unmatched.

In nucleotides, the CDR3 is TGTGCCAGCAGTAGCGGGAGGTACTACGAGCAGTACTTC. This sequence encodes CASSSGRYYEQYF. The genes are TRBV27 and TRBJ2-7; 9 bases match TRBD2. With V trimmed by 5 bases and J by 3 bases, 2 bases remained unmatched. Germline CDR1 and CDR2: MNHEY and SMNVEV (reference sequence). The CDR3 is 13 amino acids.

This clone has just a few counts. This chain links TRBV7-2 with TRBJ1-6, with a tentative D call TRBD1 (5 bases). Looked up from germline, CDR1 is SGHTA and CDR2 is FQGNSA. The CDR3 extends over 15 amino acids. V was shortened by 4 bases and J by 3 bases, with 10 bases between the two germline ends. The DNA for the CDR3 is TGTGCCAGCAGCTCACAGACAGTCTATAATTCACCCCTCCACTTT. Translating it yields CASSSQTVYNSPLHF.

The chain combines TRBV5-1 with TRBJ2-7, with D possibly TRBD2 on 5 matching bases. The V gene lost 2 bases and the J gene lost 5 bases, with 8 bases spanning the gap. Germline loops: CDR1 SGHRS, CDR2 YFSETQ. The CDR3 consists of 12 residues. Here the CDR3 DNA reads TGCGCCAGCAGCTTTACTAGAAACGAGCAGTACTTC. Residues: CASSFTRNEQYF.

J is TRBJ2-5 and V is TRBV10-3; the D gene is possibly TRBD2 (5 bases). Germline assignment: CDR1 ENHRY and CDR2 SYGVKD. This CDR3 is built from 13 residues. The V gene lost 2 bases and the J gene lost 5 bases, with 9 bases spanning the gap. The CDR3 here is CAISERDWETQYF. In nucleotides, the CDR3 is TGTGCCATCAGTGAGCGGGATTGGGAGACCCAGTACTTC.

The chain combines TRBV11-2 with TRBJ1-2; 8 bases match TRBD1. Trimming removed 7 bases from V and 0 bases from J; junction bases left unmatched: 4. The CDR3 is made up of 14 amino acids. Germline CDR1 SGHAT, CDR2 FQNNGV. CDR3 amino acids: CASTGGGSNYGYTF. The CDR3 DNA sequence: TGTGCCAGCACAGGGGGCGGATCTAACTATGGCTACACCTTC. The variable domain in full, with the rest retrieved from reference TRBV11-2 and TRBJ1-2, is EAGVAQSPRYKIIEKRQSVAFWCNPISGHATLYWYQQILGQGPKLLIQFQNNGVVDDSQLPKDRFSAERLKGVDSTLKIQPAKLEDSAVYLCASTGGGSNYGYTFGSGTRLTVV.

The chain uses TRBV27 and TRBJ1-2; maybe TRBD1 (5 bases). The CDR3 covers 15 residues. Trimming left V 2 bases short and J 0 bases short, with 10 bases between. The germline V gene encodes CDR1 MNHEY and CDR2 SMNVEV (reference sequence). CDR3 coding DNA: TGTGCCAGCAGTTTAATACCGGGGGCTAACTATGGCTACACCTTC. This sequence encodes CASSLIPGANYGYTF.

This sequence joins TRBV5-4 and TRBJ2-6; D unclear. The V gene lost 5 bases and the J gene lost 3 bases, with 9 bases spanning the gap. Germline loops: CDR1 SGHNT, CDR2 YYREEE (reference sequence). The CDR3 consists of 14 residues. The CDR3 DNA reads TGTGCCAGCAGGAACCCACTTGGGGCCAACGTCCTGACTTTC. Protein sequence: CASRNPLGANVLTF.

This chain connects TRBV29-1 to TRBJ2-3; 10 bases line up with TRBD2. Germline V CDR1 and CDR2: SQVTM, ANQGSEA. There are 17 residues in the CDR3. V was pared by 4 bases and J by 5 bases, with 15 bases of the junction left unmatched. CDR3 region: CSVVVPRLAGVGDTQYF. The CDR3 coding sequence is TGCAGCGTTGTTGTACCCAGGCTAGCGGGGGTAGGAGATACGCAGTATTTT.

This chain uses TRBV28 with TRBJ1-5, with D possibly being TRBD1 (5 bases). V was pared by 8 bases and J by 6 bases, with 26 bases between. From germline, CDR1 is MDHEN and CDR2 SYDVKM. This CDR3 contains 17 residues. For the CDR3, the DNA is TGTGCCAGCGGCTCCTCGGTGAAGGACATCCCCGGTCAGCCCCAGCATTTT. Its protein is CASGSSVKDIPGQPQHF.

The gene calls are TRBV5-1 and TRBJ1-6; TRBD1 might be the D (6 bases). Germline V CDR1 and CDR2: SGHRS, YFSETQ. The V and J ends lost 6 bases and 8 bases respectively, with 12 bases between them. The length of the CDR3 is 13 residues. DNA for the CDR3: TGCGCCAGCACCCAGGGGTACGATTCACCCCTCCACTTT. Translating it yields CASTQGYDSPLHF. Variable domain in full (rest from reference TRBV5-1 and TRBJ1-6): KAGVTQTPRYLIKTRGQQVTLSCSPISGHRSVSWYQQTPGQGLQFLFEYFSETQRNKGNFPGRFSGRQFSNSRSEMNVSTLELGDSALYLCASTQGYDSPLHFGNGTRLTVT.

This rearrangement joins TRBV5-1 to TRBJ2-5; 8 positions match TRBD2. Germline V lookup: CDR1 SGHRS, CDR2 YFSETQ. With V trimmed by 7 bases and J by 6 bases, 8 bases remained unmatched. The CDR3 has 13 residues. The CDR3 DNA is TGCGCCAGCCCGAGCGGGAGCGGGCAGACCCAGTACTTC. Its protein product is CASPSGSGQTQYF.

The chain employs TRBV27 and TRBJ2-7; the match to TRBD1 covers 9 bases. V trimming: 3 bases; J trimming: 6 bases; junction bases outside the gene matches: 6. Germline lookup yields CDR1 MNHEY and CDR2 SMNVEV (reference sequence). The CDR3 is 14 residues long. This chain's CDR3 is CASSLGQGPREQYF. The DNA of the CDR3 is TGTGCCAGCAGTTTGGGACAGGGACCTCGCGAGCAGTACTTC.

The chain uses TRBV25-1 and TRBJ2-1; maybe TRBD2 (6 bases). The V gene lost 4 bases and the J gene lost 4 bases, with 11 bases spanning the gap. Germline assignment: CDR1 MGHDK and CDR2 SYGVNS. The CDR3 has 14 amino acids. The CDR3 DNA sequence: TGTGCCAGCAGTGGGCTGGGAGGTTACAATGAGCAGTTCTTC. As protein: CASSGLGGYNEQFF.

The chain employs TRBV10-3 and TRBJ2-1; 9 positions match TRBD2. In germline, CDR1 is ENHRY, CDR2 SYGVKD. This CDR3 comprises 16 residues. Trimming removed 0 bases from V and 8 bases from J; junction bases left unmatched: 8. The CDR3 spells CAISESRRGGPDEQFF. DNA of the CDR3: TGTGCCATCAGTGAGTCAAGGCGGGGGGGCCCTGATGAGCAGTTCTTC.

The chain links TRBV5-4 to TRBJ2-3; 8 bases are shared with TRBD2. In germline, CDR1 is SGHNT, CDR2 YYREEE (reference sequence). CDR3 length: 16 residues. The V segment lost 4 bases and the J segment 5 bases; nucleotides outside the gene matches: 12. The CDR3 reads CASSRGGAAGGDTQYF. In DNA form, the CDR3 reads TGTGCCAGCAGCCGGGGGGGGGCTGCCGGGGGAGATACGCAGTATTTT.

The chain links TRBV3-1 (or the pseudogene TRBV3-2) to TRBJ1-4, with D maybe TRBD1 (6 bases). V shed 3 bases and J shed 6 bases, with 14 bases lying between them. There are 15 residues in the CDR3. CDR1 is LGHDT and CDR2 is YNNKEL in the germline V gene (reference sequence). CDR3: CASSHTGIDDEKLFF. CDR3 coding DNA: TGTGCCAGCAGCCACACAGGGATAGACGATGAAAAACTGTTTTTT.

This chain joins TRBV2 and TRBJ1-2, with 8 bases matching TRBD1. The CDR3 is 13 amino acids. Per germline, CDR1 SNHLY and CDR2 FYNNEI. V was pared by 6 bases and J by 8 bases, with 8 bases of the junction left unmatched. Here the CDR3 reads CASRRQGAEGYTF. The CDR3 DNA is TGTGCCAGCAGGCGTCAGGGGGCGGAGGGCTACACCTTC.

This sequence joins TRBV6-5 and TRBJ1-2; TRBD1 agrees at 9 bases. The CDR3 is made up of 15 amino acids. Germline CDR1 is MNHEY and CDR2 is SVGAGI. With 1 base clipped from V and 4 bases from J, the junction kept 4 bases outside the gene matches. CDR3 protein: CASSYFTGGIYGYTF. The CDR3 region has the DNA TGTGCCAGCAGTTACTTCACAGGGGGCATCTATGGCTACACCTTC.

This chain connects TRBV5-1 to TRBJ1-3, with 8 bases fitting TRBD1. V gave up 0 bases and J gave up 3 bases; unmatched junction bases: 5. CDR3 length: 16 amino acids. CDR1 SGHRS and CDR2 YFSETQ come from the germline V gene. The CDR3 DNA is TGCGCCAGCAGCTTGGGAGGACAGGGCGTTGGAAACACCATATATTTT. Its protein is CASSLGGQGVGNTIYF.

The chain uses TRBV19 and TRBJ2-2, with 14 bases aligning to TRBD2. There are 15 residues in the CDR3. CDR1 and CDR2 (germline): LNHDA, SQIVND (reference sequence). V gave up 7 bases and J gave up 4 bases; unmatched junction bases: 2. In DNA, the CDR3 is TGTGCCAGTACGACTAGCGGGAGGGTCACCGGGGAGCTGTTTTTT. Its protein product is CASTTSGRVTGELFF.